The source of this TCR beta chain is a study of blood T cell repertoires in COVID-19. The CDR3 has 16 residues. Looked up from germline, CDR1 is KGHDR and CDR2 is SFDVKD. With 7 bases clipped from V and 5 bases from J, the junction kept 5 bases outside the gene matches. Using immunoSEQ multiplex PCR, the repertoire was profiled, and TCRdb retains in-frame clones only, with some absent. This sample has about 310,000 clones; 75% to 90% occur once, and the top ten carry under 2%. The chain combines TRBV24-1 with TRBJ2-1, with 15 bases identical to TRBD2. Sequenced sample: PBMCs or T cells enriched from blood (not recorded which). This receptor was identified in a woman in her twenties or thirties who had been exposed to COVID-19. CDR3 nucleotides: TGTGCCACCAGAGGACTAGCGGGAGGGAGAGACAATGAGCAGTTCTTC. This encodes CATRGLAGGRDNEQFF.